These 2 T cell receptor beta chains came from one sample sequenced in a study of T cells generated in artificial thymic organoids. Antigens for these TCRs are unknown. TCRalpha and TCRbeta libraries were amplified separately by semi-nested PCR with TRAC or TRBC reverse primers. Using its own MiXCR run on the 5' RACE reads, TCRdb lists one record per CDR3 protein. The sample has over 6,000 distinct CDR3 sequences; 20% to 30% are singletons. Organoids aggregated human HSPCs with DLL1-transduced murine MS5 stromal cells. The seeding cells were CD34+CD3- hematopoietic stem and progenitor cells purified by FACS to remove T cells. Sequencing used naive CD8+ T cells grown in artificial thymic organoids from cord blood stem and progenitor cells. The subset is: CD3+TCRalphabeta+CD8SP T cells; for blood, CD45RO-CCR7+ naive CD8+ T cells. The origin of the receptors is a human donor who gave cord blood stem cells for thymic organoid culture, a cardiac surgery patient who gave postnatal thymus, or a blood donor (not recorded which).

In its sample, this clonotype is medium-sized. The genes are TRBV6-1 and TRBJ2-6, with D perhaps given as TRBD1 or TRBD2 (6 bases each). V dropped 5 bases and J dropped 0 bases, with 23 bases sitting between them. The CDR3 length is 20 residues. CDR1 and CDR2 from the germline V gene are MNHNS and SASEGT. CDR3 sequence (DNA): TGTGCCAGCAGTCCGCGGTGCGGGACACCGGTGGACTCTGGGGCCAACGTCCTGACTTTC. Translation gives CASSPRCGTPVDSGANVLTF.

The chain combines TRBV10-3 with TRBJ1-5; 7 bases are a match to TRBD1. CDR3 length: 16 amino acids. CDR1 and CDR2 from the germline V gene are ENHRY and SYGVKD. V was clipped by 2 bases and J by 3 bases; unmatched bases: 7. The CDR3 spells CAISERRRGINQPQHF. CDR3 nucleotides: TGTGCCATCAGTGAGCGTCGCAGGGGGATCAATCAGCCCCAGCATTTT.